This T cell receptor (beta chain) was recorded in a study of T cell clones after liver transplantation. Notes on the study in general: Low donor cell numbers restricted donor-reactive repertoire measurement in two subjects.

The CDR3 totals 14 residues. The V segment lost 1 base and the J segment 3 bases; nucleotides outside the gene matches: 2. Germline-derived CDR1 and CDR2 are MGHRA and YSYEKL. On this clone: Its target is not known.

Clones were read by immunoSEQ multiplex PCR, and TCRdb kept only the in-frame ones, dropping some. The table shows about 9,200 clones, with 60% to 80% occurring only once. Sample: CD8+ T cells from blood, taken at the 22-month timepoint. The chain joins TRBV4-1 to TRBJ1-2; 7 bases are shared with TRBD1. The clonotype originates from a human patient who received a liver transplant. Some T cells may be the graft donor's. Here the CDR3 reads CASSQAGTDYGYTF. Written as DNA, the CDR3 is TGCGCCAGCAGCCAAGCCGGGACAGACTATGGCTACACCTTC.